The 23 T cell receptor beta chains reported below all come from one sample, sequenced in a study of cytomegalovirus exposure and HLA in healthy donors. The PCR used 60 Vbeta and 13 Jbeta primers. Assay: immunoSEQ multiplex PCR; the TCRdb copy retains only in-frame clones and omits some. Its table lists about 140,000 clones. Sequencing used PBMCs. The receptors were gathered from a woman aged 18-35 years in good health and CMV-seronegative.

The chain joins TRBV2 to TRBJ2-6; maybe TRBD2 (7 bases). The CDR3 sequence is 15 residues long. The germline V gene encodes CDR1 SNHLY and CDR2 FYNNEI. V lost 6 bases, J lost 1 base, and 10 bases lay in between. The CDR3 bases are TGTGCCAGCAGACAGGGAGGGTCTGGGGCCAACGTCCTGACTTTC. Residues: CASRQGGSGANVLTF.

CDR3 region: CASSITTGMGYTF. The CDR3 DNA follows: TGCGCCAGCAGCATAACCACAGGGATGGGCTACACCTTC. The J gene is TRBJ1-2, the V gene TRBV5-1, with D possibly being TRBD1 (6 bases). V was shortened by 4 bases and J by 8 bases, with 15 bases between the two germline ends. CDR1 and CDR2 from the germline V gene are SGHRS and YFSETQ. The length of the CDR3 is 13 residues.

This chain links TRBV10-1 with TRBJ1-1; weak D call: TRBD1 (6 bases). There are 15 residues in the CDR3. Germline V gene data show CDR1 as WNHNN and CDR2 as SYGVQD (reference sequence). V dropped 7 bases and J dropped 4 bases, with 19 bases sitting between them. CDR3 nucleotide sequence: TGCGCCAGCATCCTACAGGGTTGGGGGAGCACTGAAGCTTTCTTT. This gives the protein CASILQGWGSTEAFF.

The chain carries TRBV9 and TRBJ2-7; 8 positions match TRBD1. The CDR3 spans 16 residues. V was clipped by 3 bases and J by 0 bases; unmatched bases: 8. CDR1 SGDLS and CDR2 YYNGEE come from the germline V gene. The CDR3 sequence is CASSAGSGTGSYEQYF. In DNA, the CDR3 is TGTGCCAGCAGCGCGGGCTCCGGGACAGGCTCCTACGAGCAGTACTTC.

V usage is TRBV6-5 and J usage is TRBJ1-1; D uncertain. Trimming shortened V by 2 bases and J by 1 base, and 8 bases separated the two germline ends. The CDR3 runs to 14 residues. Looked up from germline, CDR1 is MNHEY and CDR2 is SVGAGI. CDR3 residues: CASSYGSGNTEAFF. As DNA, the CDR3 is TGTGCCAGCAGTTACGGGTCGGGGAACACTGAAGCTTTCTTT.

The chain combines TRBV7-8 with TRBJ2-5; 9 nucleotides align to TRBD2. The V and J ends lost 6 bases and 5 bases, in that order; junction bases with no gene match: 10. The CDR3 contains 15 residues. From germline, CDR1 is SGHVS and CDR2 FQNEAQ. DNA for the CDR3: TGTGCCAGCAGTTTAAGCGGGAGCGGGGGGGAGACCCAGTACTTC. This sequence encodes CASSLSGSGGETQYF.

The CDR3 DNA reads TGTGCCAGCAGCTCACGGAGCGGGAGGGAGGTCAATGAGCAGTTCTTC. Protein: CASSSRSGREVNEQFF. The rearrangement joins TRBV7-9 to TRBJ2-1, with 10 bases lining up with TRBD2. Germline V gene data show CDR1 as SEHNR and CDR2 as FQNEAQ (reference sequence). Trimming took 4 bases from V and 6 from J; bases not matched to a gene: 9. The CDR3 length is 16 residues.

J is TRBJ2-5 and V is TRBV4-1; the match to TRBD2 covers 11 bases. Germline CDR1 MGHRA, CDR2 YSYEKL. V lost 3 bases to trimming and J lost 1 base; unmatched junction nucleotides: 1. This CDR3 has 15 residues. The CDR3, as DNA: TGCGCCAGCAGCCAGGGACTAGCGGTCCAAGAGACCCAGTACTTC. As protein: CASSQGLAVQETQYF.

The chain combines TRBV19 with TRBJ1-2; 7 bases line up with TRBD1. The J segment lost 4 bases and the V segment lost 4 bases, leaving 9 bases of the junction unmatched. The CDR3 sequence is 15 residues long. CDR1 is LNHDA and CDR2 is SQIVND in the germline V gene (reference sequence). The DNA of the CDR3 is TGTGCCAGTAGTACCATGACCGGGACAGTCTATGGCTACACCTTC. As protein: CASSTMTGTVYGYTF.

This sequence joins TRBV19 and TRBJ2-3; D gene unclear. CDR3 size: 13 residues. Trimming took off 5 bases at V and 1 base at J, with 7 bases between the two ends. Germline-derived CDR1 and CDR2 are LNHDA and SQIVND (reference sequence). In DNA form, the CDR3 reads TGTGCCAGTAGTTCACTTGGCACAGATACGCAGTATTTT. Protein product: CASSSLGTDTQYF.

The chain employs TRBV5-4 and TRBJ2-1; D remains ambiguous. The germline CDR1 and CDR2 sequences are SGHNT and YYREEE (reference sequence). With 0 bases removed from V and 0 bases from J, the gap between germline ends came to 10 bases. This CDR3 region has 16 residues. The CDR3 loop reads CASSLARYSSYNEQFF. The CDR3 nucleotides read TGTGCCAGCAGCTTGGCGAGGTACTCCTCCTACAATGAGCAGTTCTTC.

The chain has TRBV11-3 and TRBJ2-3; D gene ambiguous. Trimming pared 8 bases from V and 6 bases from J, leaving 12 bases between. The germline CDR1 and CDR2 sequences are SGHNT and YENEEA. This CDR3 spans 12 amino acids. DNA for the CDR3: TGTGCCAGCGCCCCGGTGTCGGATACGCAGTATTTT. Translation: CASAPVSDTQYF.

The rearrangement links TRBV27 to TRBJ2-3; the match to TRBD1 covers 9 bases. Unmatched junction bases numbered 6, after V lost 6 bases and J lost 2 bases. CDR1 MNHEY and CDR2 SMNVEV come from the germline V gene (reference sequence). CDR3 length: 15 amino acids. CDR3 DNA: TGTGCCAGCAGATCCCGGGACAGGGTCACAGATACGCAGTATTTT. Protein sequence: CASRSRDRVTDTQYF.

This chain joins TRBV9 and TRBJ1-3, with D possibly TRBD1 on 5 matching bases. The V gene lost 0 bases and the J gene lost 3 bases, with 10 bases spanning the gap. CDR1 and CDR2 from the germline V gene are SGDLS and YYNGEE. The CDR3 spans 15 residues. CDR3 nucleotide sequence: TGTGCCAGCAGCGTAGCTGGGGCAGGTGGAAACACCATATATTTT. It encodes CASSVAGAGGNTIYF.

The chain combines TRBV6-4 with TRBJ2-1; no clear D gene. The germline V and J ends were trimmed by 6 bases and 8 bases, with 11 bases remaining between them. Germline values: CDR1 MRHNA, CDR2 SNTAGT. The CDR3 has 12 amino acids. CDR3 loop: CASRRPSDEQFF. The CDR3 DNA reads TGTGCCAGCAGGAGACCAAGCGATGAGCAGTTCTTC.

This chain connects TRBV9 to TRBJ1-2; D possibly corresponds to TRBD1 (6 bases). CDR3 length: 14 amino acids. Trimming pared 6 bases from V and 0 bases from J, leaving 12 bases between. CDR1 is SGDLS, CDR2 YYNGEE, per germline. The CDR3 DNA reads as TGTGCCAGCACTTACGGACAGACTAACTATGGCTACACCTTC. Protein product: CASTYGQTNYGYTF.

The chain carries TRBV30 and TRBJ1-2; 8 nucleotides align to TRBD1. CDR3 size: 15 residues. Germline CDR1 is GTSNPN and CDR2 is SVGIG (reference sequence). The trim removed 2 bases at V and 8 bases at J, leaving 13 bases unmatched. The CDR3 DNA reads as TGTGCCTGGAGTTGGACAGGGAATGTCGGTCACGGCTACACCTTC. Residues: CAWSWTGNVGHGYTF.

This rearrangement joins TRBV6-4 to TRBJ2-7; the match to TRBD2 covers 8 bases. The CDR3 has 18 residues. Germline loops: CDR1 MRHNA, CDR2 SNTAGT. With 5 bases clipped from V and 0 bases from J, the junction kept 15 bases outside the gene matches. Here the CDR3 DNA reads TGTGCCAGCAGTACCCCAGTACTTACTAGCGGCAGCTCCTACGAGCAGTACGTC. Encoded protein: CASSTPVLTSGSSYEQYV.

The chain links TRBV10-2 to TRBJ2-5; 8 nucleotides agree with TRBD1. This CDR3 region has 13 residues. The V segment lost 7 bases and the J segment 4 bases; nucleotides outside the gene matches: 5. Germline V gene lookup returns CDR1 WSHSY and CDR2 SAAADI. CDR3 region: CASTRDRRETQYF. Here the CDR3 DNA reads TGCGCCAGCACCCGGGACAGGAGAGAGACCCAGTACTTC.

The chain uses TRBV4-1 and TRBJ2-5; TRBD1 aligns across 7 bases. V was pared by 8 bases and J by 5 bases, with 14 bases of the junction left unmatched. The germline gives CDR1 MGHRA, CDR2 YSYEKL. The CDR3 extends over 15 amino acids. The CDR3 sequence is CASGYATGREETQYF. CDR3 sequence (DNA): TGCGCCAGCGGATATGCGACAGGGAGAGAGGAGACCCAGTACTTC.

The chain links TRBV28 to TRBJ2-2, with a tentative D call TRBD2 (5 bases). The CDR3 sequence is 16 residues long. Trimming removed 0 bases at V and 3 bases at J, with 11 bases between. The germline CDR1 and CDR2 sequences are MDHEN and SYDVKM. CDR3 sequence reads: CASSLWGRRDTGELFF. DNA for the CDR3: TGTGCCAGCAGTTTATGGGGGAGAAGGGACACCGGGGAGCTGTTTTTT.

The V and J genes are TRBV5-6 and TRBJ2-6, with 8 bases matching TRBD1. This CDR3 has 17 amino acids. Trimming cost V 3 bases and J 1 base; bases outside gene matches: 6. The germline V gene has CDR1 SGHDT and CDR2 YYEEEE. The CDR3 is CASSSGTGISGANVLTF. The CDR3 bases are TGTGCCAGCAGCTCGGGGACAGGTATATCTGGGGCCAACGTCCTGACTTTC.

This rearrangement joins TRBV9 to TRBJ2-5, with a possible D match to TRBD2 (6 bases). Trimming shortened V by 4 bases and J by 4 bases, and 17 bases separated the two germline ends. Germline V gene lookup returns CDR1 SGDLS and CDR2 YYNGEE. The CDR3 length is 15 residues. The CDR3 DNA sequence: TGTGCCAGCAGCACCTATAGCGCCGGGGGAGAGACCCAGTACTTC. As protein: CASSTYSAGGETQYF. Looking up the rest from reference TRBV9 and TRBJ2-5 gives the full variable domain: DSGVTQTPKHLITATGQRVTLRCSPRSGDLSVYWYQQSLDQGLQFLIQYYNGEERAKGNILERFSAQQFPDLHSELNLSSLELGDSALYFCASSTYSAGGETQYFGPGTRLLVL.